A selection of T cell receptor beta chains follows, all from one sample in a study of human T cells and chemical hapten exposure. Each CDR3 protein is one row after TCRdb ran MiXCR on the RACE reads. The sample holds under 400,000 distinct CDR3 sequences; 5.1% are singletons and the top ten take just over 2.5%. The source material was whole blood, sampled in connection with sensitization to the hapten diphenylcyclopropenone (DPC). These receptors came from a woman aged 45-59 years with alopecia areata. Some clones in this sample may be carry-over from other donors' samples. CDR3s leave out the opening cysteine and the closing phenylalanine or tryptophan. A D gene is named only where the DNA matches it firmly.

d_call	cdr3_length	v_call	j_call	cdr3_aa
.	11	TRBV5-6	TRBJ2-7	ASSSDTGREQY
.	12	TRBV12-3/TRBV12-4	TRBJ2-3	ASSLRPIPDTQY
.	13	TRBV4-1	TRBJ1-2	ASSQESGSVQGYT
TRBD1	13	TRBV13	TRBJ1-3	ASSSGQDSGNTIY
.	11	TRBV7-8	TRBJ2-1	ASSHGARDGQF
.	11	TRBV27	TRBJ1-5	ASGERGNQPQH
.	12	TRBV28	TRBJ1-1	ASSLSPRNTEAF
.	12	TRBV14	TRBJ2-7	ASSPRDAAYEQY
TRBD1	12	TRBV18	TRBJ2-7	ASRRTGGPDEQY
TRBD2	11	TRBV2	TRBJ2-7	ASAPAGGDEQY
.	11	TRBV29-1	TRBJ2-1	SAEGGGNNEQF
.	14	TRBV6-5	TRBJ1-1	ASSYSSPVMNTEAF
TRBD2	13	TRBV6-2/TRBV6-3	TRBJ2-3	ASSWTSGGGDTQY
.	17	TRBV14	TRBJ2-6	ASSQGILTVPSGANVLT
.	12	TRBV5-1	TRBJ2-6	ASSIYSGANVLT
.	13	TRBV28	TRBJ1-3	ASSFPGSTGNTIY
TRBD1	13	TRBV3-1	TRBJ1-5	ASSQGTGAHQPQH
TRBD1	12	TRBV29-1	TRBJ1-1	SVLDRASNTEAF
.	12	TRBV6-4	TRBJ1-2	ASSDGPSGYGYT
.	11	TRBV19	TRBJ2-3	ASTRGFLDTQY
.	14	TRBV12-3/TRBV12-4	TRBJ2-2	ASSLGGGENTGELF
.	11	TRBV20-1	TRBJ2-3	SVKARGTDTQY
TRBD2	13	TRBV28	TRBJ2-5	ASSLSVSGVETQY
TRBD2	11	TRBV28	TRBJ2-1	ASHGTTYNEQF
.	12	TRBV11-2	TRBJ1-4	ASSLRPGDEKLF
.	11	TRBV6-2/TRBV6-3	TRBJ1-1	ASSYAAGEEAF
.	12	TRBV5-6	TRBJ2-7	ASSWGRGGREQY
TRBD2	15	TRBV29-1	TRBJ2-2	SAGGSLAGAGTGELF
.	12	TRBV12-3/TRBV12-4	TRBJ2-5	ASSSGGDRKTQY
TRBD1	13	TRBV7-2	TRBJ2-1	ASSQTGGSMDEQF
.	9	TRBV7-8	TRBJ2-3	ASSSSDTQY
.	14	TRBV9	TRBJ2-6	ASSVSRGAGANVLT
TRBD2	15	TRBV3-1	TRBJ2-3	ASSQDHAGGLGDTQY
TRBD2	17	TRBV7-7	TRBJ2-3	ASSPRGGRPPVPTDTQY
TRBD1	12	TRBV12-3/TRBV12-4	TRBJ1-1	ASSAGTGGTEAF
.	13	TRBV7-9	TRBJ1-2	ASSLGVGAVSGYT
.	12	TRBV2	TRBJ2-3	ASLRQTSTDTQY
TRBD1	11	TRBV12-3/TRBV12-4	TRBJ2-3	ASSPDRGRVQY
TRBD1	15	TRBV7-8	TRBJ2-2	ASSTRVRGRDTGELF
.	15	TRBV27	TRBJ2-5	ASSLSPYPGSQETQY
TRBD1	13	TRBV12-3/TRBV12-4	TRBJ1-5	ASSLTGGGNQPQH
.	12	TRBV7-9	TRBJ2-2	ASSLELGTGELF
.	13	TRBV4-2	TRBJ1-2	ASSQDSGPSYGYT
.	9	TRBV12-3/TRBV12-4	TRBJ2-5	ASSLTETQY
.	10	TRBV11-2	TRBJ2-1	ASSLSVNEQF
.	12	TRBV7-2	TRBJ1-1	ASSPGNMNTEAF
.	11	TRBV10-3	TRBJ2-4	AISEGVGDPHH
.	12	TRBV12-5	TRBJ2-3	ASDKGWGPDTQY
TRBD1	12	TRBV28	TRBJ2-4	ASTKQTGQNIQY
.	14	TRBV6-5	TRBJ1-3	ASSPGGLGTGNTIY
.	12	TRBV30	TRBJ2-1	AWQNSGMDNEQF
.	13	TRBV7-9	TRBJ2-7	ASSLSGTPEREQY
TRBD2	12	TRBV20-1	TRBJ2-3	SAPSGVGTDTQY
TRBD1	13	TRBV7-9	TRBJ2-7	ASSGGQRSSYEQY